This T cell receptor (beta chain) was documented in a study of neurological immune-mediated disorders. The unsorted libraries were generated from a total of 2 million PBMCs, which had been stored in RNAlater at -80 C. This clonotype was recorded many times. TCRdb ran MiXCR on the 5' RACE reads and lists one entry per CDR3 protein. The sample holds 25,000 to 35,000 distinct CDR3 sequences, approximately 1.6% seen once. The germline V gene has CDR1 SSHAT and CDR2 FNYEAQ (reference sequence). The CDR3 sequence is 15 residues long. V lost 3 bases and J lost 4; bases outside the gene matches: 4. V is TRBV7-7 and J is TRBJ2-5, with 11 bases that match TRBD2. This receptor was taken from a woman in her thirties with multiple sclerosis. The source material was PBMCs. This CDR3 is CASSLASGGRETQYF. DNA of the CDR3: TGTGCCAGCAGCTTGGCTAGCGGGGGGCGAGAGACCCAGTACTTC.